This TCR beta chain was documented in a study of cytomegalovirus exposure and HLA in healthy donors. Study-wide results and caveats: Associated with cytomegalovirus, according to the listing, were around 160 TCR beta chains.

Per germline, CDR1 MGHRA and CDR2 YSYEKL. The CDR3 runs to 13 residues. Trimming removed 5 bases from V and 3 bases from J; junction bases left unmatched: 3. Method: immunoSEQ multiplex PCR; TCRdb's copy keeps in-frame clones and lacks some. The table records 85,000 to 130,000 clones, about 87% of them present only once. For this clone: Its antigen is unidentified.

The clonotype originates from a woman aged 18 to 35 in good health and CMV-seropositive. The genes are TRBV4-1 and TRBJ1-2; 7 bases align to TRBD1. Sequencing input: PBMCs. The CDR3 protein is CASSAGGYYGYTF. The CDR3 DNA is TGCGCCAGCAGCGCAGGGGGATACTATGGCTACACCTTC.